A selection of T cell receptor beta chains follows, all from one sample in a study of OX40 agonist ivuxolimab in advanced cancers. Generated by immunoSEQ multiplex PCR, the TCRdb table keeps only in-frame clones and is missing some. The sample records just under 65,000 clones, almost 85% being singletons. The sequences come from CD4+ or CD8+ T cells sorted from blood, collected in a trial of the OX40 agonist ivuxolimab. Receptor source: an adult with an advanced solid tumor such as melanoma, head and neck, liver or kidney cancer. The CDR3 runs from the conserved cysteine through the conserved F or W. Each record gives: J gene, clone size, D gene, V gene, CDR3 protein, CDR3 DNA. A D gene is named only where the DNA matches it firmly. The size entry is marked missing in some rows and otherwise reads once, few, many or a size class.

TRBJ1-6,NA,TRBD1,TRBV27,CASSLTGVGSPLHF,TGTGCCAGCAGTTTGACAGGGGTGGGTTCACCCCTCCACTTT
TRBJ1-5,once,NA,TRBV21-1,CARAGQGEQPQHF,TGTGCCAGAGCAGGACAGGGAGAACAGCCCCAGCATTTT
TRBJ1-4,once,TRBD1,TRBV7-2,CASSLGQSFGGEKLFF,TGTGCCAGCAGCTTGGGACAGTCATTCGGGGGAGAAAAACTGTTTTTT
TRBJ1-5,NA,NA,TRBV28,CASSLWTGHQPQHF,TGTGCCAGCAGTTTATGGACAGGCCATCAGCCCCAGCATTTT
TRBJ2-1,NA,NA,TRBV15,CATSRTRGGFEQFF,TGTGCCACCAGCCGAACTCGAGGGGGTTTTGAGCAGTTCTTC
TRBJ2-1,NA,NA,TRBV6-6,CASSPGDNEQFF,TGTGCCAGCAGTCCGGGCGACAATGAGCAGTTCTTC
TRBJ2-7,NA,NA,TRBV7-2,CASSNAGLFSYEQYF,TGTGCCAGCAGCAACGCGGGCCTCTTCTCCTACGAGCAGTACTTC
TRBJ1-2,NA,NA,TRBV4-1,CASSQDKALRYTF,TGCGCCAGCAGCCAAGATAAGGCCCTACGTTACACCTTC
TRBJ2-3,NA,NA,TRBV15,CATSSQRRATDTQYF,TGTGCCACCAGCAGTCAACGTCGGGCGACAGATACGCAGTATTTT
TRBJ2-2,NA,NA,TRBV28,CASRPSGGGGELFF,TGTGCCAGCAGACCATCAGGGGGAGGCGGGGAGCTGTTTTTT
TRBJ2-1,NA,NA,TRBV6-6,CASRTQRVRSYNEQFF,TGTGCCAGCAGAACACAGCGGGTCCGCTCCTACAATGAGCAGTTCTTC
TRBJ1-5,once,TRBD1,TRBV7-2,CASSSEDRGLNQPQHF,TGTGCCAGCAGCAGCGAGGACAGGGGGCTCAATCAGCCCCAGCATTTT
TRBJ2-3,NA,TRBD1,TRBV7-3,CASSSQGATDTQYF,TGTGCCAGCAGCTCGCAGGGGGCCACAGATACGCAGTATTTT
TRBJ1-6,few,NA,TRBV4-1,CASSQTTLTNSPLHF,TGCGCCAGCAGCCAAACGACACTAACTAATTCACCCCTCCACTTT
TRBJ1-2,NA,NA,TRBV10-3,CAISLALMDYGYTF,TGTGCCATCAGTCTAGCCCTCATGGACTATGGCTACACCTTC
TRBJ2-1,NA,TRBD2,TRBV7-9,CASSFSGSRYNEQFF,TGTGCCAGCAGCTTTAGCGGGAGCCGGTACAATGAGCAGTTCTTC
TRBJ2-7,NA,TRBD1,TRBV27,CASSLGQGENNEQYF,TGTGCCAGCAGTTTGGGACAGGGGGAAAACAACGAGCAGTACTTC
TRBJ1-1,NA,NA,TRBV7-8,CASGPRRPGNTEAFF,TGTGCCAGCGGCCCGAGGCGCCCTGGGAACACTGAAGCTTTCTTT
TRBJ1-2,NA,NA,TRBV4-2,CASSYKGGDAVYGYTF,TGTGCCAGCAGCTATAAAGGGGGGGACGCCGTCTATGGCTACACCTTC
TRBJ2-1,NA,NA,TRBV5-6,CASSLANSGAYNEQFF,TGTGCCAGCAGCTTGGCCAACTCGGGAGCCTACAATGAGCAGTTCTTC
TRBJ2-1,NA,TRBD1,TRBV28,CASRTTGAHEQFF,TGTGCCAGCAGAACGACAGGGGCCCATGAGCAGTTCTTC
TRBJ2-1,once,NA,TRBV4-1,CASSQVRTAYNEQFF,TGCGCCAGCAGCCAAGTCAGGACAGCCTACAATGAGCAGTTCTTC
TRBJ2-2,NA,NA,TRBV6-6,CASNPEGVGELFF,TGTGCCAGCAACCCCGAGGGAGTCGGGGAGCTGTTTTTT
TRBJ2-1,NA,TRBD2,TRBV30,CACSAGGYNEQFF,TGTGCCTGCTCAGCGGGGGGGTACAATGAGCAGTTCTTC
TRBJ1-5,few,NA,TRBV28,CASSLWAVGQHF,TGTGCCAGCAGTTTATGGGCTGTTGGGCAGCATTTT
TRBJ2-4,NA,NA,TRBV5-1,CASSLNGWGSSDIQYF,TGCGCCAGCAGCTTGAACGGATGGGGCAGCAGTGACATTCAGTACTTC
TRBJ2-3,NA,NA,TRBV7-2,CASSSIYTQYF,TGTGCCAGCAGCTCCATATATACGCAGTATTTT
TRBJ2-7,NA,TRBD1,TRBV28,CASGDRVGEQYF,TGTGCCAGCGGGGACAGGGTAGGAGAGCAGTACTTC
TRBJ2-2,NA,TRBD1,TRBV4-1,CASSQVGDRDTGELFF,TGCGCCAGCAGCCAAGTCGGAGACAGGGACACCGGGGAGCTGTTTTTT
TRBJ1-3,once,TRBD1,TRBV2,CASKGQGSGNTIYF,TGTGCCAGCAAAGGACAGGGGTCCGGAAACACCATATATTTT
TRBJ1-5,NA,NA,TRBV5-6,CASSLNGFQPQHF,TGTGCCAGCAGCTTGAACGGGTTTCAGCCCCAGCATTTT
TRBJ2-1,NA,TRBD2,TRBV19,CASRLRTSGRAGPQFF,TGTGCCAGTAGACTACGGACTAGCGGGAGGGCCGGCCCGCAGTTCTTC
TRBJ1-1,NA,NA,TRBV7-9,CASSLALFNTEAFF,TGTGCCAGCAGCTTAGCCCTATTTAACACTGAAGCTTTCTTT
TRBJ1-2,once,NA,TRBV27,CASSFPGGYGYTF,TGTGCCAGCAGTTTTCCCGGTGGCTATGGCTACACCTTC
TRBJ2-1,NA,TRBD2,TRBV5-4,CASSLGGGFYNEQFF,TGTGCCAGCAGTCTCGGCGGGGGTTTCTACAATGAGCAGTTCTTC
TRBJ2-2,NA,TRBD2,TRBV7-3,CASSPYFSGGEWNTGELFF,TGTGCCAGCAGCCCCTACTTTAGCGGGGGGGAATGGAACACCGGGGAGCTGTTTTTT
TRBJ1-5,NA,NA,TRBV5-1,CASSLSYGAGQPQHF,TGCGCCAGCAGCTTGTCTTATGGGGCAGGGCAGCCCCAGCATTTT
TRBJ2-7,once,TRBD2,TRBV9,CASSVSGGASYEQYF,TGTGCCAGCAGCGTAAGCGGGGGGGCCTCCTACGAGCAGTACTTC
TRBJ2-3,NA,NA,TRBV6-5,CASSSNTDTQYF,TGTGCCAGCAGTTCCAACACAGATACGCAGTATTTT
TRBJ1-2,NA,NA,TRBV19,CASRTSTNYGYTF,TGTGCCAGTAGGACCAGTACTAACTATGGCTACACCTTC
TRBJ2-5,NA,NA,TRBV7-9,CASSRGMNYGKTQYF,TGTGCCAGCAGCCGAGGGATGAACTATGGGAAGACCCAGTACTTC
TRBJ1-1,NA,TRBD1,TRBV6-5,CASADRTSAFF,TGTGCCAGCGCGGACAGGACTTCAGCTTTCTTT
TRBJ1-5,NA,NA,TRBV7-8,CASSLLTGDQPQHF,TGTGCCAGCAGCTTATTAACAGGTGACCAGCCCCAGCATTTT
TRBJ2-1,NA,TRBD2,TRBV7-9,CASSSPPGLGYNEQFF,TGTGCCAGCAGCTCCCCCCCGGGACTAGGCTACAATGAGCAGTTCTTC
TRBJ1-1,NA,NA,TRBV7-9,CASSFQLLRNTEAFF,TGTGCCAGCAGCTTCCAACTCCTTAGGAACACTGAAGCTTTCTTT
TRBJ2-1,NA,NA,TRBV7-8,CASNRLPGEGNEQFF,TGTGCCAGCAACCGGTTACCGGGAGAGGGCAATGAGCAGTTCTTC
TRBJ2-4,NA,NA,TRBV11-2,CASSPRVFGNIQYF,TGTGCCAGCAGCCCCAGGGTTTTCGGAAACATTCAGTACTTC